Sequencing of this TCR beta chain was carried out in a study of T cells after yellow fever vaccination (dated by TCRdb to between 2018 and 2020). About the study as a whole: Libraries from fractions with low cell numbers were prepared with the SMART-Seq v4 Ultra Low Input RNA kit. Blood samples were taken at several timepoints before and after primary and secondary immunization, and bulk PBMC replicates and cell subsets were isolated. To track T-cell clones before and after primary and booster YFV17D yellow fever vaccination, bulk TCR alpha and beta repertoires were sequenced longitudinally. Two healthy male donors, one aged 18 to 29 and one aged 30 to 40 years, made up the cohort.

This clonotype occurred many times. This receptor's antigen is unknown. Base qualities are not at hand, and no much larger clone is one base apart. Sequencer: Illumina NovaSeq 6000. TCR cDNA was made using 5'RACE template switching, a step that added a universal primer site and unique molecular identifiers. Priming for cDNA synthesis came from both the TCR alpha and TCR beta constant segments. Library amplification used two PCR steps, and the second PCR step added sample barcodes and sequencing adapters. Sequencing of libraries was done on Illumina HiSeq 2500 (2x100 bp) or NovaSeq (2x150 bp). As for the original processing: MIGEC handled demultiplexing of reads and collapsing into UMI consensus sequences, while MiXCR performed V(D)J alignment. Clonotypes responding to the vaccine were identified with edgeR on replicate PBMC samples, with the criteria of FDR below 0.01 and a log2 fold change above 5 up to day 15. Each bulk clonotype received a CD4 or CD8 identity based on whether the sequenced CD4 or CD8 repertoire contained that clonotype at higher abundance. In TCRdb, the public reads were trimmed at Q25 with fastp and aligned with MiXCR, with productive beta chains retained. Every CDR3 protein is listed once, alongside the most common genes and DNA of its rows. The V and J calls, along with clone size, are taken from TCRdb and not from the paper's own processing. The sample table shows 250,000 to 400,000 distinct CDR3 sequences, and around 4.3% are seen once. The top ten hold around 19% of the sample.

General findings and caveats noted by the study authors: Because abundant contaminating clonotypes from the bulk population could be contained in FACS-sorted repertoires, computational filtering was required. Only a couple of donors were included in the study, so the extent to which the findings can be generalized is limited. Compared with the primary T-cell response, the secondary T-cell response was faster but weaker, reaching its peak on day 5 rather than on day 15. A small share of clonotypes was detected in both CD4 and CD8 compartments, with the overlap likely arising from convergent recombination. Most clones expanded after primary vaccination were re-detected after the booster (approximately 95% of CD4 and about 88% of CD8), suggesting broad memory maintenance.

The treatment or condition label of this sample denotes: live attenuated yellow fever vaccine strain. Two biological replicates of bulk PBMCs were collected at each blood-draw timepoint. PBMCs were isolated from peripheral blood using a standard Ficoll-Paque protocol. TriZol was used to extract RNA from bulk PBMCs, from CD4 and CD8 fractions, and from dextramer-positive and dextramer-negative fractions. The sequencing used PBMCs, collected 15 days after the yellow fever booster vaccination. The TCR comes from a man aged 18 to 30 who received the YFV17D yellow fever vaccine.

The DNA is TGTGCCAGCAGCTCGACAGGGGTCACGCCGACTGAAGCTTTCTTT. Translated, it reads CASSSTGVTPTEAFF. The chain employs TRBV5-4 and TRBJ1-1; 8 bases in the junction line up with TRBD1. The germline V end is reduced by 3 bases and the J end by 5 bases; junction bases left unmatched: 9. The CDR3 runs 15 residues from the cysteine to the phenylalanine. Here the CDR3 DNA is all that survives: 45 bases in frame from base 1. CDR1 and CDR2 are drawn from the germline V gene (reference sequence): SGHNT, YYREEE.